The sample holds many counts of the clone carrying this T cell receptor (beta chain). There are 16 residues in the CDR3. Trimming pared 0 bases from V and 0 bases from J, leaving 11 bases between. Germline values: CDR1 SGHTA, CDR2 FQGNSA. The sample is drawn from a study of Graves' ophthalmopathy and Graves' hyperthyroidism. Study background: Investigators collected peripheral blood at initial diagnosis, before any treatment was given.

Having ophthalmopathy, the donors showed moderate-to-severe activity, CAS ≥3 and NOSPECS ≥4, with disease lasting under 3 months. Amplification from RNA transcripts yielded the TCR beta CDR3 regions. Investigators did first-round RT-PCR with HTBI primers, then second-round multiplex PCR. TCRdb processed the multiplex PCR reads anew with MiXCR; each CDR3 protein has one entry. The sample consists of roughly 400,000 distinct CDR3 sequences, roughly 18% of them appearing once. The sequenced sample was peripheral blood. V gene TRBV7-2 combines with J gene TRBJ1-1; a weak D match, TRBD1 (6 bases). This sequence originates from a woman aged 18-29 years with Graves' ophthalmopathy. CDR3 residues: CASSLAGTPMNTEAFF. DNA for the CDR3: TGTGCCAGCAGCTTAGCGGGGACACCCATGAACACTGAAGCTTTCTTT. Supplemented by reference TRBV7-2 and TRBJ1-1, the full variable domain reads GAGVSQSPSNKVTEKGKDVELRCDPISGHTALYWYRQSLGQGLEFLIYFQGNSAPDKSGLPSDRFSAERTGGSVSTLTIQRTQQEDSAVYLCASSLAGTPMNTEAFFGQGTRLTVV.